These 7 T cell receptor beta chains originate from one sample sequenced in a study of blood T cell repertoires in COVID-19. The assay was immunoSEQ multiplex PCR, and TCRdb's table has in-frame clones only and misses some. The sample includes under 150,000 clones, roughly 90% seen only once; the top ten take around 1.3%. The sequencing sample was made of PBMCs or T cells enriched from blood (not recorded which). The receptors originated from a woman in her thirties with acute COVID-19.

The chain has TRBV5-4 and TRBJ2-7, with 7 positions matching TRBD1. J was trimmed by 6 bases and V by 4 bases; bases with no gene match: 10. The CDR3 covers 14 residues. Germline values: CDR1 SGHNT, CDR2 YYREEE (reference sequence). The CDR3 sequence: CASSLRQGATEQYF. In DNA form, the CDR3 reads TGTGCCAGCAGCCTAAGACAGGGTGCTACCGAGCAGTACTTC.

The chain is built from TRBV27 and TRBJ2-7; 7 positions agree with TRBD2. The CDR3 runs 16 residues. The junction had 12 bases not matched to a gene; V was cut back by 5 bases and J by 2 bases. CDR1 and CDR2 from the germline V gene are MNHEY and SMNVEV (reference sequence). CDR3 loop: CASSHGASGRPYEQYF. CDR3 in DNA: TGTGCCAGCAGTCATGGGGCTAGCGGACGACCCTACGAGCAGTACTTC.

The chain uses TRBV10-3 and TRBJ2-7; TRBD1 matches 7 bases. Per the germline V gene, CDR1 is ENHRY and CDR2 is SYGVKD. This CDR3 is built from 13 residues. J lost 2 bases, V lost 10 bases, and 8 bases had no gene match. The CDR3 coding sequence is TGTGCCACAACCGGGACAGAGGCCTACGAGCAGTACTTC. Translated, it gives CATTGTEAYEQYF.

The V gene is TRBV10-3, the J gene TRBJ1-4; 7 bases fit TRBD1. The CDR3 has 16 amino acids. Trimming took 3 bases from V and 0 from J; bases not matched to a gene: 4. Looked up from germline, CDR1 is ENHRY and CDR2 is SYGVKD. The CDR3 coding sequence is TGTGCCATCAGTGATCCAGGACAGGCAACTAATGAAAAACTGTTTTTT. Amino acids: CAISDPGQATNEKLFF.

This chain joins TRBV5-5 and TRBJ2-3, with 7 positions matching TRBD2. V was pared by 4 bases and J by 1 base, with 3 bases of the junction left unmatched. The germline CDR1 and CDR2 sequences are SGHKS and YYEKEE (reference sequence). The CDR3 has 14 amino acids. Written as DNA, the CDR3 is TGTGCCAGCAGCCGGACTAGTCGCACAGATACGCAGTATTTT. Residues: CASSRTSRTDTQYF.

V usage is TRBV7-8 and J usage is TRBJ1-5; a possible D gene is TRBD1 (5 bases). Germline V CDR1 and CDR2: SGHVS, FQNEAQ. V lost 1 base and J 3 bases, leaving 13 bases between the germline ends. This CDR3 comprises 16 residues. The CDR3 DNA reads TGTGCCAGCAGCTTAGGAATTGGACACCTCAATCAGCCCCAGCATTTT. This gives the protein CASSLGIGHLNQPQHF. Full variable domain (rest looked up from reference TRBV7-8 and TRBJ1-5): GAGVSQSPRYKVAKRGQDVALRCDPISGHVSLFWYQQALGQGPEFLTYFQNEAQLDKSGLPSDRFFAERPEGSVSTLKIQRTQQEDSAVYLCASSLGIGHLNQPQHFGDGTRLSIL.

The chain combines TRBV19 with TRBJ1-1, with unresolved D. The germline V gene has CDR1 LNHDA and CDR2 SQIVND (reference sequence). The CDR3 totals 11 residues. V dropped 8 bases and J dropped 4 bases, with 8 bases sitting between them. The CDR3 nucleotides read TGTGCCAGTCGAAGGAGCACTGAAGCTTTCTTT. Amino acid sequence: CASRRSTEAFF.